This T cell receptor beta chain was captured in a study of cytomegalovirus exposure and HLA in healthy donors. General study findings and limits: When analyzed later, the rates of TCR association showed variation by HLA locus, with DRB1 the most and HLA-C the fewest.

The germline V gene has CDR1 SGHVS and CDR2 FQNEAQ. The CDR3 sequence is 14 residues long. The V and J ends lost 5 bases and 2 bases respectively, with 7 bases between them. As to this clone: Its antigen is still unknown.

Primers: 60 Vbeta forward and 13 Jbeta reverse. Here immunoSEQ multiplex PCR was the method, and the copy in TCRdb shows in-frame clones only, minus some. The table has 200,000 or so clones, 70% seen once. This sequence joins TRBV7-8 and TRBJ2-6, with no clear D. The source of this sequence is a man aged 40-55 years in good health and CMV-seropositive. The sequenced material came from PBMCs. As DNA, the CDR3 is TGTGCCAGCAGCCGCTCTACTGGGGCCAACGTCCTGACTTTC. It specifies CASSRSTGANVLTF.